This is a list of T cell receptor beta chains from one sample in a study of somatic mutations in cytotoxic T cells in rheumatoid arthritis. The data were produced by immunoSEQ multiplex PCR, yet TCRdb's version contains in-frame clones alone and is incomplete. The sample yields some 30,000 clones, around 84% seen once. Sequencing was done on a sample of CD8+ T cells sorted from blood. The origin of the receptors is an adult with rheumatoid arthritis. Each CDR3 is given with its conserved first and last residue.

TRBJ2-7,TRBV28,CASSPEISRAYEQYF
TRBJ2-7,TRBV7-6,CASSPLSGQGSEQYF
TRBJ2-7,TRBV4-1,CASSQFPAGELDEQYF
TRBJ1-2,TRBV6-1,CASRELPTGERFGYGYTF
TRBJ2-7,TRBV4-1,CASSSNGYEQYF
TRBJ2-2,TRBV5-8,CASSLGSYTGELFF
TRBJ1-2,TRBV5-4,CASSSYPGTGDSPVYGYTF
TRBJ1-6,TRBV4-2,CASSQDSGSSGSPLHF
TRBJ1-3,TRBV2,CASSEFEDRDFGNTIYF
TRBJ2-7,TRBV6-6,CASSIAGSYEQYF
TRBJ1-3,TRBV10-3,CAISEGTAYSGNTIYF
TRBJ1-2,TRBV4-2,CASSQDGADLYGYTF
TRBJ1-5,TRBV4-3,CASSQATGLEPQHF
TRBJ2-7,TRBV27,CASSHLGAGGYEQYF
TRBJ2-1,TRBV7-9,CASSYPTYNEQFF
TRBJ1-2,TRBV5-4,CASSLNRAEGYGYTF
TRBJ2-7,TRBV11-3,CASSVDVSYEQYF